What follows is one T cell receptor beta chain and its context. Its antigen is unidentified. V was trimmed by 7 bases and J by 8 bases, leaving 23 bases between them. Germline CDR1 and CDR2: MNHNS and SASEGT. The CDR3 runs 15 residues. The sample belongs to a study of cytomegalovirus exposure and HLA in healthy donors. Study-wide findings and caveats: The authors listed 180 or so TCR beta chains as cytomegalovirus-associated. It was reported in a later analysis that an Asian-associated ancestry cluster showed fewer N-insertions than the approximately 670-donor mean.

Amplification used 60 Vbeta primers and 13 Jbeta primers. Method: immunoSEQ multiplex PCR; TCRdb's copy keeps in-frame clones and lacks some. The sample gives roughly 140,000 clones, roughly four fifths of which show up once; less than 4% is in the top ten. V and J are TRBV6-1 and TRBJ1-1; D is perhaps TRBD1 (5 bases). This TCR came from a male donor in good health and CMV-seronegative. Sequencing input: PBMCs. The CDR3 is CASTLEGRYSIEAFF. In DNA, the CDR3 is TGTGCCAGCACACTGGAGGGGCGCTACAGCATAGAAGCTTTCTTT.